This T cell receptor beta chain was captured by sequencing in a study of immune characterization of retroperitoneal liposarcoma. TCRdb independently ran MiXCR on the PCR reads; one entry per CDR3 protein. Of some 15,000 distinct CDR3 sequences detected, 45% to 50% appear once; the ten largest clones hold more than 9%. This sequence was found in a female donor with retroperitoneal liposarcoma. Sequencing input: tumor tissue.

DNA of the CDR3: TGTGCCAGCAGTTCGACAGGGGGCTCCGGAAACACCATATATTTT. Protein: CASSSTGGSGNTIYF. This chain connects TRBV6-5 to TRBJ1-3; 10 bases match TRBD1. Germline assignment: CDR1 MNHEY and CDR2 SVGAGI. After removal of 4 bases from V and 4 bases from J, the junction contained 4 bases not matched to a gene. The CDR3 runs 15 residues.